The present entry profiles one T cell receptor beta chain with its context. Antigen unknown. The sample is drawn from a study of T cell repertoires in cytomegalovirus infection. Study overall: HLA-B-restricted CMV epitopes that are well studied were used alongside recently identified HLA-C-restricted ones. A matching HLA type, together with CMV infection, was signaled by public TCR beta signatures.

TCRdb independently ran MiXCR on the reads; one entry per CDR3 protein. The data contain 700,000 to 900,000 distinct CDR3 sequences, roughly 29% of them singletons. The CDR3 consists of 14 residues. The germline V gene encodes CDR1 MNHNS and CDR2 SASEGT. J lost 5 bases, V lost 4 bases, and 3 bases had no gene match. Study conclusions and caveats: Clonotype analysis showed dominance of the ex vivo response by HLA-C-restricted CMV-specific TCR beta clonotypes. Of the TCR beta families, the public ones yielded a cumulative frequency that identified carriers of CMV plus the relevant HLA.

The chain uses TRBV6-1 and TRBJ2-5, with 11 bases lining up with TRBD2. This sequence originates from a human donor in good health (CMV status not recorded). Some clones in this sample may be carry-over from other donors' samples. This specimen was cultured CD8+ T cells from PBMCs, taken from culture after CMV antigen stimulation. The chain's CDR3 is CASSGWTSGETQYF. The CDR3 DNA follows: TGTGCCAGCAGTGGGTGGACTAGCGGGGAGACCCAGTACTTC.